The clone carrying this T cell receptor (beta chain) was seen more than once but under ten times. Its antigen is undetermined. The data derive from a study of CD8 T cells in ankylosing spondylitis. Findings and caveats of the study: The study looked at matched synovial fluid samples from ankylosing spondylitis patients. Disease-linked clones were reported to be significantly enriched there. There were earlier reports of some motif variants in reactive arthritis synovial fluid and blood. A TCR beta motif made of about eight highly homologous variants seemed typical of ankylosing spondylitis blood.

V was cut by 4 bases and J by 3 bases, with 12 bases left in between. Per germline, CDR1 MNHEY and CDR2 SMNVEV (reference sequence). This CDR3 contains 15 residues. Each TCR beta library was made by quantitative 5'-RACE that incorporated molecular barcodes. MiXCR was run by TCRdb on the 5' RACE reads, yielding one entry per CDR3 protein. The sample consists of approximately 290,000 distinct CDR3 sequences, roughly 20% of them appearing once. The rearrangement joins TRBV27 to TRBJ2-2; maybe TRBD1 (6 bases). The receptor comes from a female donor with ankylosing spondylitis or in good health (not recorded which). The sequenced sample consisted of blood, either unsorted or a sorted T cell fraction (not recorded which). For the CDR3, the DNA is TGTGCCAGCAGTTCATACCACAGGGACACCGGGGAGCTGTTTTTT. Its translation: CASSSYHRDTGELFF.